Listed below are T cell receptor beta chains from one sample, sequenced in a study of blood T cell repertoires in COVID-19. Clones were read by immunoSEQ multiplex PCR, and TCRdb kept only the in-frame ones, dropping some. This repertoire shows 150,000 to 200,000 clones, approximately 90% found once; its top ten account for roughly 5.6%. Sequencing was carried out using peripheral blood. The source is a man aged 40-50 years with active or convalescent COVID-19. Each CDR3 is given with its conserved first and last residue. A D gene is named only where the DNA matches it firmly. Clone size is shown for a subset of rows, as once, few, many or a class of expanded clone.

TRBJ1-1,TRBD1,.,TRBV12-5,TGTGCTAGTGGCCGAGGACAGGGCTCGGCTGAAGCTTTCTTT,CASGRGQGSAEAFF
TRBJ1-5,.,.,TRBV6-2/TRBV6-3,TGTGCCAGCAGTTACGGCAGGGGATTTCGTCAGCCCCAGCATTTT,CASSYGRGFRQPQHF
TRBJ2-5,TRBD2,.,TRBV15,TGTGCCACCAGCAAGGGACTAGCGGGGGAAGAGACCCAGTACTTC,CATSKGLAGEETQYF
TRBJ1-1,.,.,TRBV7-2,TGTGCCAGCAGCTTAGCGGGCAAGAACACTGAAGCTTTCTTT,CASSLAGKNTEAFF
TRBJ1-3,TRBD1,.,TRBV5-1,TGCGCCAGCAGCTCAGGACAGGCCCCCTCTGGAAACACCATATATTTT,CASSSGQAPSGNTIYF
TRBJ1-2,TRBD1,.,TRBV6-6,TGTGCCAGCAGTTATACGGGACAGAATGGCTACACCTTC,CASSYTGQNGYTF
TRBJ2-1,.,.,TRBV5-1,TGCGCCAGCAGCGATGGAGGATACAATGAGCAGTTCTTC,CASSDGGYNEQFF
TRBJ2-1,TRBD2,once,TRBV6-5,TGTGCCAGCAGCCGACTAGCGGGGGCCAATGAGCAGTTCTTC,CASSRLAGANEQFF
TRBJ1-1,TRBD1,.,TRBV27,TGTGCCAGCAGTCCGAGACAGGGGCGATTGGACACTGAAGCTTTCTTT,CASSPRQGRLDTEAFF
TRBJ1-5,TRBD1,.,TRBV10-2,TGCGCCAGCGGACAGGGCAATCAGCCCCAGCATTTT,CASGQGNQPQHF
TRBJ2-2,TRBD2,once,TRBV3-1/TRBV3-2,TGTGCCAGCAGCCCCCGGACTAGCGGGGCCGGGGAGCTGTTTTTT,CASSPRTSGAGELFF
TRBJ1-5,.,.,TRBV4-1,TGCGCCAGCAGCCAAGAGTTCCCCGGGAATCAGCCCCAGCATTTT,CASSQEFPGNQPQHF
TRBJ2-1,TRBD2,.,TRBV3-1/TRBV3-2,TGTGCCAGCAGCCCCCAAGGAGGCCTAGCGGGGTACAATGAGCAGTTCTTC,CASSPQGGLAGYNEQFF
TRBJ2-1,.,.,TRBV11-3,TGTGCCAGCAGCTTAGAGGCAGGGTTGGGTTGGGAGCAGTTCTTC,CASSLEAGLGWEQFF
TRBJ1-2,TRBD1,.,TRBV2,TGTGCCAGCAGTCCCTCGACAGGGGGACATGGCTACACCTTC,CASSPSTGGHGYTF
TRBJ1-1,.,.,TRBV29-1,TGCAGCGGGAACAGGAGGAACACTGAAGCTTTCTTT,CSGNRRNTEAFF
TRBJ1-5,TRBD1,once,TRBV5-5,TGTGCCAGCAGCTTATATAGGGGGGACAGGGGTCAGCCCCAGCATTTT,CASSLYRGDRGQPQHF
TRBJ1-3,.,.,TRBV7-2,TGTGCCAGCAGCCTCGACATAGTATTGAATAGAAACACCATATATTTT,CASSLDIVLNRNTIYF
TRBJ1-3,.,.,TRBV24-1,TGTGCCACCAGTGACCCAATATCGGGGAACACCATATATTTT,CATSDPISGNTIYF
TRBJ2-2,TRBD2,.,TRBV5-1,TGCGCCAGCAGCCCTAGGACTAGCGGGACAACCGGGGAGCTGTTTTTT,CASSPRTSGTTGELFF
TRBJ1-6,TRBD1,.,TRBV15,TGTGCCACCAGCAGAACCACAGGGGGGAATTCACCCCTCCACTTT,CATSRTTGGNSPLHF
TRBJ1-2,TRBD1,.,TRBV28,TGTGCCAGCAGTTTACAGCAGGGGGCGACGGGCTACACCTTC,CASSLQQGATGYTF
TRBJ1-1,.,.,TRBV5-4,TGTGCCAGCAGCAAATCGGGGGCTGAAGCTTTCTTT,CASSKSGAEAFF
TRBJ2-5,TRBD1,.,TRBV15,TGTGCCACCAGCCGACAGGGCCAAGAGACCCAGTACTTC,CATSRQGQETQYF
TRBJ1-5,.,.,TRBV5-1,TGCGCCAGCAGCTCCGGGGGAGAGGGTCAGCCCCAGCATTTT,CASSSGGEGQPQHF
TRBJ2-7,TRBD1,.,TRBV7-8,TGTGCCAGCAGCCCCGACAGGGGTAACGAGCAGTACTTC,CASSPDRGNEQYF
TRBJ1-5,TRBD1,.,TRBV5-1,TGCGCCAGCAGGTTGGGACAGGGGGCTGGTCAGCCCCAGCATTTT,CASRLGQGAGQPQHF
TRBJ2-1,.,.,TRBV11-2,TGTGCCAGCAGCTCAAGTACTACGGGACTCCGAGGAAACAATGAGCAGTTCTTC,CASSSSTTGLRGNNEQFF